This T cell receptor beta chain derives from a study of blood T cells in healthy people across ages. A second roughly 6 to 11 cycle PCR used barcoded and J-beta primers. One entry per CDR3 protein results from TCRdb running MiXCR on the 5' RACE reads. The repertoire has approximately 780,000 distinct CDR3 sequences, under 30% of them found once; the top ten carry roughly 3.1%. Per the germline V gene, CDR1 is MDHEN and CDR2 is SYDVKM. The length of the CDR3 is 15 residues. These data were also filed under a second study, of T cells of mothers and their children.

The source of this sequence is a boy younger than 18 in good health. This chain connects TRBV28 to TRBJ2-5, with TRBD1 matching over 8 bases. The last part of the DNA fits TRBJ2-7 better; the J call may be wrong. Input material: blood. The CDR3 region is CASSPYEQGAYEQYF. The DNA for the CDR3 is TGTGCCAGCAGCCCCTATGAGCAGGGGGCTTACGAGCAGTACTTC.